The present T cell receptor (beta chain) was sequenced within a study of cytomegalovirus exposure and HLA in healthy donors. Findings and limits, study-wide: CMV antigen specificity of three CMV-associated chains was confirmed in vitro. A later analysis found that most CMV-associated TCR beta chains appeared HLA-restricted. Researchers reported in a later analysis that a missense DCLRE1C variant was tied to TCR beta V- and J-gene trimming. It was reported in a later analysis that an Asian-associated ancestry cluster showed fewer N-insertions than the approximately 670-donor mean.

Note on this clone: No antigen is known for it.

This CDR3 comprises 12 residues. The germline CDR1 and CDR2 sequences are SGHVS and FQNEAQ. Trimming removed 7 bases from V and 1 base from J; junction bases left unmatched: 0. The PCR was carried out with 60 Vbeta primers and 13 Jbeta primers. TCRdb keeps only in-frame clones here, not all; method: immunoSEQ multiplex PCR. This table has around 100,000 clones, about four fifths appearing once. The TCR was taken from a man aged 25 to 45 in good health and CMV-seronegative. Sequenced material: PBMCs. The rearrangement joins TRBV7-8 to TRBJ2-5; TRBD1 matches 7 bases. The CDR3 is CASKGAQETQYF. CDR3 sequence (DNA): TGTGCCAGCAAGGGGGCCCAAGAGACCCAGTACTTC.